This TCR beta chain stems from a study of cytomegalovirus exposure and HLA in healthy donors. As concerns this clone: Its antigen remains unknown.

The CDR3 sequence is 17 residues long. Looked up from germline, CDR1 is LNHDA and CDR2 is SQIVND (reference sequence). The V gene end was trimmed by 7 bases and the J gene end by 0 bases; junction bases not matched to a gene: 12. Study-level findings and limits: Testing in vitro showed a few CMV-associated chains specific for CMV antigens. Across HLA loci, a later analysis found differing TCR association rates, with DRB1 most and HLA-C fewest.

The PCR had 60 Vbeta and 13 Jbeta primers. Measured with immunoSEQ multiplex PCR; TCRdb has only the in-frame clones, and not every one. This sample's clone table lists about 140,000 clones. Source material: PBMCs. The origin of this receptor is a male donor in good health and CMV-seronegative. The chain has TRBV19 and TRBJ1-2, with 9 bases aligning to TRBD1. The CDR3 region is CASTLGQGGTTNYGYTF. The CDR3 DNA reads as TGTGCCAGTACCCTGGGACAGGGTGGCACCACTAACTATGGCTACACCTTC.